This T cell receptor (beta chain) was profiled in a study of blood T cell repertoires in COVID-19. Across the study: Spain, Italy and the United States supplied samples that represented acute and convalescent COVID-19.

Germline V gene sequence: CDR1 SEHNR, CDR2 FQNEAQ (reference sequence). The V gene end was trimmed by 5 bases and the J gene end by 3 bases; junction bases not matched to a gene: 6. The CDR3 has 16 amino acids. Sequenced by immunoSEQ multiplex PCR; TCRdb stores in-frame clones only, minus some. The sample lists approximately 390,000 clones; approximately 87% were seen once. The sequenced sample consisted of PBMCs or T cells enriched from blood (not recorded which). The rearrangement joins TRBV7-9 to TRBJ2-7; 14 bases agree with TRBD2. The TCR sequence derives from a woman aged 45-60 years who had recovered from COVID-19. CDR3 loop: CASSLTSGGGNYEQYF. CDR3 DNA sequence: TGTGCCAGCAGCCTGACTAGCGGGGGGGGAAACTACGAGCAGTACTTC.